This is a list of T cell receptor beta chains from one sample in a study of blood T cells in healthy people across ages. MiXCR, applied by TCRdb to the 5' RACE reads, yields one record per CDR3 protein. The table includes fewer than 2,000,000 distinct CDR3 sequences, roughly 32% detected once. Sequencing was performed on blood. The source of these receptors is a young woman in good health. Both conserved end residues are part of each CDR3. Each record gives: V gene, J gene, clone size, D gene, CDR3 protein, CDR3 DNA. D genes are given only for firm matches. The listing skips clone size in some rows; elsewhere it reads once, few, many or a size class.

v_gene: TRBV30; j_gene: TRBJ2-7; abundance: NA; d_gene: TRBD1; CDR3aa: CAWSVGVGTGVYEQYF; CDR3nt: TGTGCCTGGAGTGTAGGGGTTGGGACAGGGGTTTACGAGCAGTACTTC
v_gene: TRBV14; j_gene: TRBJ2-2; abundance: NA; d_gene: TRBD2; CDR3aa: CASSLRTSGRAKDGELFF; CDR3nt: TGTGCCAGCAGCCTCCGGACTAGCGGGAGGGCTAAGGACGGGGAGCTGTTTTTT
v_gene: TRBV12-3/TRBV12-4; j_gene: TRBJ2-1; abundance: many; d_gene: NA; CDR3aa: CASSLTPPGRGADEQFF; CDR3nt: TGTGCCAGCAGTTTAACCCCACCGGGCAGGGGGGCGGATGAGCAGTTCTTC
v_gene: TRBV5-1; j_gene: TRBJ1-2; abundance: NA; d_gene: TRBD1; CDR3aa: CASSLEDRGHNGYTF; CDR3nt: TGCGCCAGCAGCTTGGAAGACAGGGGGCACAATGGCTACACCTTC
v_gene: TRBV20-1; j_gene: TRBJ1-5; abundance: NA; d_gene: NA; CDR3aa: CSARGPLGDQPQHF; CDR3nt: TGCAGTGCTAGAGGACCGCTTGGAGATCAGCCCCAGCATTTT
v_gene: TRBV20-1; j_gene: TRBJ2-1; abundance: few; d_gene: TRBD2; CDR3aa: CSATTASGRRFEQFF; CDR3nt: TGCAGTGCTACAACCGCTAGCGGGAGACGGTTTGAGCAGTTCTTC
v_gene: TRBV5-4; j_gene: TRBJ2-1; abundance: NA; d_gene: NA; CDR3aa: CASSRAGRQFF; CDR3nt: TGTGCCAGCAGCAGGGCCGGACGGCAGTTCTTC
v_gene: TRBV15; j_gene: TRBJ2-5; abundance: NA; d_gene: TRBD2; CDR3aa: CATSRGRRAGLQETQYF; CDR3nt: TGTGCCACCAGCCGTGGTAGGCGAGCGGGGTTACAAGAGACCCAGTACTTC
v_gene: TRBV7-2; j_gene: TRBJ2-7; abundance: NA; d_gene: NA; CDR3aa: CASSQTRGEQYF; CDR3nt: TGTGCCAGCAGCCAAACACGGGGCGAGCAGTACTTC
v_gene: TRBV27; j_gene: TRBJ2-4; abundance: NA; d_gene: TRBD2; CDR3aa: CASRGVSGRRDEQYF; CDR3nt: TGTGCCAGCAGGGGAGTTAGCGGGAGAAGGGATGAGCAGTACTTC
v_gene: TRBV13; j_gene: TRBJ2-1; abundance: NA; d_gene: TRBD2; CDR3aa: CASSSGTSGANEQFF; CDR3nt: TGTGCCAGCAGCTCTGGGACTAGCGGGGCCAATGAGCAGTTCTTC
v_gene: TRBV18; j_gene: TRBJ2-7; abundance: NA; d_gene: TRBD1; CDR3aa: CASSPPRTGSTYEQYF; CDR3nt: TGTGCCAGCTCACCACCTCGGACAGGGAGTACCTACGAGCAGTACTTC
v_gene: TRBV11-2; j_gene: TRBJ2-7; abundance: NA; d_gene: NA; CDR3aa: CASSNSGIASYEQYF; CDR3nt: TGTGCCAGCAGCAATAGCGGTATCGCCTCCTACGAGCAGTACTTC
v_gene: TRBV6-5; j_gene: TRBJ2-5; abundance: few; d_gene: NA; CDR3aa: CASSNWTTLETQYF; CDR3nt: TGTGCCAGCAGTAATTGGACAACCCTAGAGACCCAGTACTTC
v_gene: TRBV7-6; j_gene: TRBJ2-1; abundance: few; d_gene: NA; CDR3aa: CASSPEVGRVYNEQFF; CDR3nt: TGTGCCAGCAGCCCCGAGGTCGGCAGGGTATACAATGAGCAGTTCTTC
v_gene: TRBV12-3/TRBV12-4; j_gene: TRBJ2-7; abundance: many; d_gene: NA; CDR3aa: CASSPQGTGPYEQYF; CDR3nt: TGTGCCAGCAGCCCGCAGGGGACGGGACCCTACGAGCAGTACTTC
v_gene: TRBV24-1; j_gene: TRBJ2-1; abundance: NA; d_gene: NA; CDR3aa: CATSDIPRGKENEQFF; CDR3nt: TGTGCCACCAGTGATATACCTCGCGGGAAGGAAAATGAGCAGTTCTTC
v_gene: TRBV6-1; j_gene: TRBJ1-5; abundance: NA; d_gene: NA; CDR3aa: CASSEGSQPQHF; CDR3nt: TGTGCCAGCAGTGAGGGGTCCCAGCCCCAGCATTTT
v_gene: TRBV24-1; j_gene: TRBJ2-1; abundance: once; d_gene: TRBD2; CDR3aa: CATSDKRRPGTRVYNEQFF; CDR3nt: TGTGCCACCAGTGATAAACGACGACCCGGGACTAGGGTTTACAATGAGCAGTTCTTC
v_gene: TRBV6-5; j_gene: TRBJ2-3; abundance: NA; d_gene: NA; CDR3aa: CASSYSSPLTGGTDTQYF; CDR3nt: TGTGCCAGCAGTTACTCGAGTCCCTTGACGGGAGGCACAGATACGCAGTATTTT
v_gene: TRBV4-1; j_gene: TRBJ2-2; abundance: NA; d_gene: NA; CDR3aa: CASSHGSLNTGELFF; CDR3nt: TGCGCCAGCAGCCATGGGAGTTTGAACACCGGGGAGCTGTTTTTT
v_gene: TRBV5-1; j_gene: TRBJ2-7; abundance: NA; d_gene: TRBD2; CDR3aa: CASSLRPSGRERTYEQYF; CDR3nt: TGCGCCAGCAGCTTAAGGCCTAGCGGGAGGGAACGAACCTACGAGCAGTACTTC
v_gene: TRBV27; j_gene: TRBJ1-6; abundance: few; d_gene: TRBD1; CDR3aa: CATYRDREFYNSPLHF; CDR3nt: TGTGCCACGTACCGGGACAGGGAATTTTATAATTCACCCCTCCACTTT
v_gene: TRBV9; j_gene: TRBJ2-7; abundance: few; d_gene: NA; CDR3aa: CASNNVPDVNYEQYF; CDR3nt: TGTGCCAGCAACAACGTTCCGGACGTAAACTACGAGCAGTACTTC
v_gene: TRBV7-6; j_gene: TRBJ2-1; abundance: NA; d_gene: TRBD2; CDR3aa: CASSLARTSGPSLNEQFF; CDR3nt: TGTGCCAGCAGCTTAGCCCGGACTAGCGGGCCATCGCTCAATGAGCAGTTCTTC
v_gene: TRBV3-1; j_gene: TRBJ2-5; abundance: NA; d_gene: TRBD2; CDR3aa: CVSSPWSTSGVGEQYF; CDR3nt: TGTGTCAGCAGCCCATGGAGCACTAGCGGGGTAGGGGAGCAGTACTTC
v_gene: TRBV7-2; j_gene: TRBJ2-3; abundance: NA; d_gene: TRBD2; CDR3aa: CASSFGRGGGATDTQYF; CDR3nt: TGTGCCAGCAGCTTCGGGCGGGGCGGGGGGGCCACAGATACGCAGTATTTT
v_gene: TRBV20-1; j_gene: TRBJ2-6; abundance: few; d_gene: NA; CDR3aa: CSAEGPPNVLTF; CDR3nt: TGCAGTGCCGAGGGTCCCCCCAACGTCCTGACTTTC
v_gene: TRBV7-9; j_gene: TRBJ2-7; abundance: few; d_gene: TRBD1; CDR3aa: CASSDQGVWYEQYF; CDR3nt: TGTGCCAGCAGCGACCAGGGGGTTTGGTACGAGCAGTACTTC
v_gene: TRBV28; j_gene: TRBJ2-7; abundance: few; d_gene: NA; CDR3aa: CASSPSGQGDSYEQYF; CDR3nt: TGTGCCAGCAGTCCCAGCGGGCAGGGGGACTCCTACGAGCAGTACTTC
v_gene: TRBV7-6; j_gene: TRBJ2-3; abundance: many; d_gene: NA; CDR3aa: CASPIAEMVDTQYF; CDR3nt: TGTGCCAGTCCCATCGCGGAGATGGTGGATACGCAGTATTTT
v_gene: TRBV28; j_gene: TRBJ2-2; abundance: once; d_gene: TRBD1; CDR3aa: CASSLLRQGGTGELFF; CDR3nt: TGTGCCAGCAGTTTACTCCGACAGGGGGGCACCGGGGAGCTGTTTTTT
v_gene: TRBV4-2; j_gene: TRBJ2-5; abundance: NA; d_gene: TRBD2; CDR3aa: CASSQVRGGKETQYF; CDR3nt: TGTGCCAGCAGCCAAGTGCGGGGGGGGAAGGAGACCCAGTACTTC
v_gene: TRBV2; j_gene: TRBJ1-4; abundance: NA; d_gene: NA; CDR3aa: CASSEALANEKLFF; CDR3nt: TGTGCCAGCTCGGAAGCCCTCGCTAATGAAAAACTGTTTTTT
v_gene: TRBV7-7; j_gene: TRBJ2-1; abundance: NA; d_gene: NA; CDR3aa: CASSRGDSRNNEQFF; CDR3nt: TGTGCCAGCAGCCGCGGGGACAGCAGGAACAATGAGCAGTTCTTC
v_gene: TRBV3-1; j_gene: TRBJ1-2; abundance: NA; d_gene: NA; CDR3aa: CASSQDPEANGYTF; CDR3nt: TGTGCCAGCAGCCAAGATCCAGAAGCCAATGGCTACACCTTC
v_gene: TRBV3-1; j_gene: TRBJ2-3; abundance: few; d_gene: TRBD2; CDR3aa: CASSLPRGGETDTQYF; CDR3nt: TGTGCCAGCAGCCTGCCCCGGGGGGGCGAGACAGATACGCAGTATTTT
v_gene: TRBV9; j_gene: TRBJ2-2; abundance: many; d_gene: NA; CDR3aa: CASSVSYGAGNTGELFF; CDR3nt: TGTGCCAGCAGCGTATCCTATGGGGCAGGGAACACCGGGGAGCTGTTTTTT
v_gene: TRBV3-1; j_gene: TRBJ2-1; abundance: NA; d_gene: NA; CDR3aa: CASSELDSTYNEQFF; CDR3nt: TGTGCCAGCAGCGAATTGGACAGTACCTACAATGAGCAGTTCTTC
v_gene: TRBV9; j_gene: TRBJ2-5; abundance: many; d_gene: TRBD2; CDR3aa: CASSTGTSGLQETQYF; CDR3nt: TGTGCCAGCAGCACCGGGACTAGCGGGTTACAAGAGACCCAGTACTTC
v_gene: TRBV14; j_gene: TRBJ2-5; abundance: NA; d_gene: NA; CDR3aa: CASSQLGGRETQYF; CDR3nt: TGTGCCAGCAGCCAACTCGGGGGAAGGGAGACCCAGTACTTC
v_gene: TRBV28; j_gene: TRBJ2-1; abundance: NA; d_gene: NA; CDR3aa: CASSLLGLLFF; CDR3nt: TGTGCCAGCAGCCTGCTGGGACTTTTGTTCTTC
v_gene: TRBV29-1; j_gene: TRBJ1-3; abundance: few; d_gene: NA; CDR3aa: CSVSGGRSGNTIYF; CDR3nt: TGCAGCGTTTCAGGAGGCCGCTCTGGAAACACCATATATTTT
v_gene: TRBV9; j_gene: TRBJ1-1; abundance: NA; d_gene: NA; CDR3aa: CASSLTGQAEAFF; CDR3nt: TGTGCCAGCAGCCTCACCGGCCAGGCAGAAGCTTTCTTT
v_gene: TRBV5-8; j_gene: TRBJ2-2; abundance: NA; d_gene: NA; CDR3aa: CASSLYGRGNTGELFF; CDR3nt: TGTGCCAGCAGCTTGTACGGCAGGGGAAACACCGGGGAGCTGTTTTTT
v_gene: TRBV12-3/TRBV12-4; j_gene: TRBJ1-4; abundance: NA; d_gene: NA; CDR3aa: CASSSGLSATNEKLFF; CDR3nt: TGTGCCAGCAGTTCAGGGTTATCGGCAACTAATGAAAAACTGTTTTTT
v_gene: TRBV27; j_gene: TRBJ2-7; abundance: NA; d_gene: NA; CDR3aa: CASSIGRFYEQYF; CDR3nt: TGTGCCAGCAGTATAGGACGGTTCTACGAGCAGTACTTC
v_gene: TRBV7-9; j_gene: TRBJ2-6; abundance: NA; d_gene: NA; CDR3aa: CASSLDTGANVLTF; CDR3nt: TGTGCCAGCAGCCTTGACACTGGGGCCAACGTCCTGACTTTC
v_gene: TRBV5-5; j_gene: TRBJ2-7; abundance: NA; d_gene: TRBD1; CDR3aa: CASSFNTGDYEQYF; CDR3nt: TGTGCCAGCAGCTTTAATACAGGGGACTACGAGCAGTACTTC
v_gene: TRBV3-1; j_gene: TRBJ2-1; abundance: NA; d_gene: TRBD2; CDR3aa: CASSQTSGGGNEQFF; CDR3nt: TGTGCCAGCAGTCAGACTAGCGGGGGAGGAAATGAGCAGTTCTTC
v_gene: TRBV6-5; j_gene: TRBJ2-2; abundance: NA; d_gene: NA; CDR3aa: CASGAKAGELFF; CDR3nt: TGTGCATCCGGGGCCAAGGCCGGGGAGCTGTTTTTT